This T cell receptor beta chain was found in a study of cytomegalovirus exposure and HLA in healthy donors. Study-wide findings and caveats: CMV antigen specificity of a few CMV-associated chains was confirmed in vitro. Researchers catalogued approximately 170 TCR beta chains as cytomegalovirus-associated.

The CDR3 length is 15 residues. V lost 5 bases, J lost 1 base, and 14 bases lay in between. The V gene's germline CDR1 is SGHTA and CDR2 FQGNSA. Measured with immunoSEQ multiplex PCR; TCRdb has only the in-frame clones, and not every one. The sample shows around 150,000 clones, roughly nine tenths of them seen only once. As for this clone: The antigen remains unidentified.

The chain is built from TRBV7-2 and TRBJ2-5; tentatively, D is TRBD1 (5 bases). Source material: PBMCs. The sequence derives from a woman in her late teens or twenties in good health and CMV-seropositive. CDR3 nucleotide sequence: TGTGCCAGCAGCCCCGCCCGCAGGGCCCAAGAGACCCAGTACTTC. It translates to CASSPARRAQETQYF.